This is a list of T cell receptor beta chains from one sample in a study of cytomegalovirus exposure and HLA in healthy donors. TCRdb's table, derived via immunoSEQ multiplex PCR, lists solely in-frame clones and lacks some. The top ten hold around 6% of the sample, which has over 100,000 clones, 88% seen once. The sequenced sample consisted of PBMCs. Receptor source: a young woman in good health and CMV-seropositive. Each CDR3 is given with its conserved first and last residue. A D gene is named only where the DNA matches it firmly. Only part of the rows carry a size: once, few, many, or a class if the clone is expanded.

>15|TRBV4-1|TRBJ2-7|-|-
CASSQAIGDSYEQYF
TGCGCCAGCAGCCAAGCCATCGGGGATTCCTACGAGCAGTACTTC
>15|TRBV4-1|TRBJ2-7|-|-
CASSQAAGQTYEQYF
TGCGCCAGCAGCCAAGCGGCAGGGCAAACCTACGAGCAGTACTTC
>14|TRBV6-6|TRBJ1-2|-|-
CASTQSAGLYGYTF
TGTGCCAGCACCCAATCGGCAGGCCTCTATGGCTACACCTTC
>16|TRBV27|TRBJ1-1|TRBD1|-
CASSLRDSSMNTEAFF
TGTGCCAGCAGTCTCCGGGACAGCAGCATGAACACTGAAGCTTTCTTT
>14|TRBV5-4|TRBJ1-2|-|-
CASSPQTAPYGYTF
TGTGCCAGCAGCCCCCAGACAGCTCCCTATGGCTACACCTTC
>16|TRBV4-1|TRBJ1-2|TRBD1|-
CASSQPYRGRRYGYTF
TGCGCCAGCAGCCAACCTTACAGGGGACGTCGCTATGGCTACACCTTC
>14|TRBV5-4|TRBJ2-2|-|-
CASSLWGVGGELFF
TGTGCCAGCAGCTTGTGGGGGGTTGGCGGGGAGCTGTTTTTT
>16|TRBV7-9|TRBJ1-6|-|-
CASSPDRSSYNSPLHF
TGTGCCAGCAGCCCCGACAGGAGCTCCTATAATTCACCCCTCCACTTT
>15|TRBV19|TRBJ2-5|TRBD1|-
CASSIGRGLSETQYF
TGTGCCAGTAGTATCGGCAGGGGGCTTTCAGAGACCCAGTACTTC
>15|TRBV5-1|TRBJ2-3|TRBD2|-
CASSLSGVSTDTQYF
TGCGCCAGCAGCTTGAGCGGGGTCAGCACAGATACGCAGTATTTT
>15|TRBV5-1|TRBJ1-2|-|once
CASSPPGGGDYGYTF
TGCGCCAGCAGCCCCCCGGGTGGGGGGGACTATGGCTACACCTTC
>18|TRBV5-4|TRBJ1-4|-|-
CASSLGGRGPATNEKLFF
TGTGCCAGCAGTCTGGGTGGTAGAGGGCCCGCAACTAATGAAAAACTGTTTTTT
>16|TRBV7-8|TRBJ1-3|-|-
CASSLEAVRSGNTIYF
TGTGCCAGCAGCTTAGAAGCGGTCCGATCTGGAAACACCATATATTTT
>14|TRBV5-5|TRBJ2-6|TRBD1|-
CASSSGTAFRVLTF
TGTGCCAGCAGCTCCGGGACAGCCTTTCGCGTCCTGACTTTC
>11|TRBV28|TRBJ2-7|-|-
CASSPGYEQYF
TGTGCCAGCAGTCCAGGCTACGAGCAGTACTTC
>15|TRBV27|TRBJ2-1|TRBD2|-
CASSPLAVDLLKQFF
TGTGCCAGCAGTCCCCTAGCGGTAGACCTTCTAAAGCAGTTCTTC
>14|TRBV19|TRBJ1-1|TRBD1|-
CASSPGQGAPEAFF
TGTGCCAGTAGTCCCGGACAGGGGGCTCCTGAAGCTTTCTTT
>15|TRBV4-3|TRBJ2-7|TRBD2|-
CASSQEIAGVREQYF
TGCGCCAGCAGCCAGGAAATAGCGGGAGTACGCGAGCAGTACTTC
>14|TRBV11-2|TRBJ2-5|-|-
CASSLVGAQETQYF
TGTGCCAGCAGCTTAGTGGGGGCTCAAGAGACCCAGTACTTC
>13|TRBV6-5|TRBJ2-3|-|-
CASSFRLTDTQYF
TGTGCCAGCAGTTTCCGTCTTACAGATACGCAGTATTTT
>12|TRBV6-1|TRBJ2-7|-|-
CASKAGIYEQYF
TGTGCCAGCAAGGCAGGAATCTACGAGCAGTACTTC
>15|TRBV9|TRBJ2-2|TRBD1|-
CASSPGTENTGELFF
TGTGCCAGCAGCCCCGGGACAGAGAACACCGGGGAGCTGTTTTTT
>11|TRBV2|TRBJ1-4|-|once
CASRTGEKLFF
TGTGCCAGCAGAACCGGTGAAAAACTGTTTTTT
>13|TRBV18|TRBJ1-2|-|-
CASSPSRNYGYTF
TGTGCCAGCTCCCCATCTCGGAACTATGGCTACACCTTC
>13|TRBV6-1|TRBJ1-1|-|-
CASSQTGRTEAFF
TGTGCCAGCAGCCAAACAGGGCGCACTGAAGCTTTCTTT
>14|TRBV27|TRBJ2-7|TRBD2|many
CASRKGGLVNEQYF
TGTGCCAGCAGAAAAGGGGGACTAGTCAACGAGCAGTACTTC
>13|TRBV12-5|TRBJ2-3|-|few
CASGLSGTDTQYF
TGTGCTAGTGGTTTGTCAGGGACAGATACGCAGTATTTT
>13|TRBV2|TRBJ1-2|-|-
CASSEAPAGGYTF
TGTGCCAGCAGTGAAGCGCCTGCGGGGGGCTACACCTTC
>12|TRBV29-1|TRBJ1-2|-|-
CSVEWGTDGYTF
TGCAGCGTTGAATGGGGCACAGATGGCTACACCTTC